This T cell receptor beta chain was captured in a study of control samples from healthy donors and cancer patients. Clones were read by immunoSEQ multiplex PCR, and TCRdb kept only the in-frame ones, dropping some. The sample gives roughly 370,000 clones, around 90% of which show up once; just under 6.5% is in the top ten. The CDR3 has 11 residues. Germline CDR1 reads SNHLY; CDR2 reads FYNNEI. V gave up 3 bases and J gave up 8 bases, with 7 bases separating them. Sequencing used PBMCs. V gene TRBV2 combines with J gene TRBJ1-2; D unclear. The receptor comes from a man between 40 and 49 years old with head and neck cancer. The CDR3: CASSDLGGYTF. The CDR3 DNA follows: TGTGCCAGCAGTGACCTAGGAGGCTACACCTTC.